This T cell receptor (beta chain) stems from a study of T cells in localized non-small cell lung cancer (TCRdb year 2020). As for the study more broadly: The study examined T cell repertoires in a few hundred patients with early-stage NSCLC and compared tumors with uninvolved tumor-adjacent lungs. A mean age of around 66 years was recorded for the NSCLC patients, of whom under 150 were male and 95 to 110 were female. The cohort was made up of 200 to 250 treatment-naive NSCLC patients whose localized lung tumors had been resected. Overall results and qualifications from the work: Longer overall survival was associated with higher T cell density in blood, whereas shorter survival was associated with higher clonality in adjacent lung. Since the design was exploratory, TCR variables were selected using unadjusted p-values with no false-discovery rate correction. Because multi-region sequencing of the tumors was not done, intratumor heterogeneity could not be ruled out. A median of about 53 of the top 100 tumor clones were detected in paired uninvolved adjacent lung, and 25 to 35 of these tumor clones were also found among the top 100 clones of the paired uninvolved adjacent lung. Uninvolved tumor-adjacent lung showed the highest T cell clonality, higher than tumor, which suggests more focused antigenic responses in the uninvolved tumor-adjacent lung.

A note on this clone: The antigen it recognizes is unknown. Base qualities were left out, and no much larger clone turns up one base away.

At diagnosis, peripheral blood, uninvolved tumor-adjacent lung and tumor were collected and stored as a combination of fresh-frozen and FFPE material. The immunoSEQ Assay was used to sequence TCR beta CDR3 regions from DNA. Per the authors' processing: T cell density was computed as TCR beta template counts normalized to usable DNA estimated by amplifying housekeeping genes. Richness was estimated using the preseqR package, with extrapolation to 400,000 templates for PBMC samples and to 120,000 templates for tissue samples. Clonality was defined by subtracting Pielou's evenness from one. To identify tissue-enriched TCRs, differential abundance testing was run on productive amino-acid clonotypes with a minimum total count of 5 and an alpha of 0.1. The Jaccard Index and the Morisita Overlap Index were used to measure repertoire overlap between compartments. GLIPH clustered TCR beta CDR3s with public tetramer-defined viral CDR3s; viral motifs required at least three viral sequences plus V-gene enrichment. The table comes from immuneACCESS by way of TCRdb, which keeps in-frame sequences with V and J called. Part of the clones is missing from these tables; in studies checked, under half for an unresolved V gene and the rest for unknown reasons. That table gives V, J and clone size, and the DNA gave D and trimming. The table for this sample lists 7,300 or so clones; more than 35% of them were counted only once. The ten largest clones add up to more than 6.5% of the sample.

The CDR3 covers 15 residues, taking in both the cysteine and the phenylalanine. Only the CDR3 part of the read is kept: 45 bases, read in frame from the first base. The V end gives up 5 bases and the J end 2 bases, leaving 5 bases in the junction not matched to a gene. CDR1 is given as LNHDA and CDR2 as SQIVND, both from the germline V gene (reference sequence). Here the sequenced sample was lung tumor tissue, taken before any cancer treatment. The source is a man between 40 and 70 years old with stage III lung adenocarcinoma. The chain uses TRBV19 and TRBJ2-3, and 9 bases in between align with TRBD2. The DNA is TGTGCCAGTAGTCAAGCGGGGGGCTACACAGATACGCAGTATTTT. It translates as CASSQAGGYTDTQYF.